This T cell receptor (beta chain) was sequenced in a study of STAT5B mutations in CD4+ large granular lymphocyte leukemia. Assay used: immunoSEQ multiplex PCR; TCRdb lists only in-frame clones, some missing. The sample has about 33,000 clones; 74% are singletons. Details on this clone: What it binds is not known.

Trimming pared 0 bases from V and 0 bases from J, leaving 15 bases between. CDR3 size: 18 residues. The germline V gene has CDR1 MGHRA and CDR2 YSYEKL. Study-level results: 8/27 top patient clones versus 2/35 control clones were TRBV06-family.

Sequencing used CD4+ T cells from blood buffy coats. The sequence was collected from a human donor in good health. The genes are TRBV4-1 and TRBJ1-5; D is perhaps TRBD1 (6 bases). CDR3 nucleotide sequence: TGCGCCAGCAGCCAAGATGGCAAGGGACAATATAGCAATCAGCCCCAGCATTTT. Residues: CASSQDGKGQYSNQPQHF.